This is a list of T cell receptor beta chains from one sample in a study of beta chain features in type 1 diabetes. The assay was immunoSEQ multiplex PCR, and TCRdb's table has in-frame clones only and misses some. The table lists about 260,000 clones, approximately 24% of them singletons. The sample was naive CD4+ T cells from blood. The source is a woman younger than 45 with type 1 diabetes. The CDR3 runs from the conserved cysteine through the conserved F or W. A D gene is named only where the DNA matches it firmly. Expanded clones get a size class; other rows say once, few or many, or leave the size out.

clone_size d_call j_call v_call cdr3_aa cdr3_nt
. TRBD2 TRBJ2-2 TRBV2 CASRRAGGPTGELFF TGTGCCAGCAGGCGAGCGGGAGGGCCGACCGGGGAGCTGTTTTTT
few . TRBJ2-7 TRBV11-1 CASSLAQRGRPYEQYF TGTGCCAGCAGCTTAGCTCAACGCGGGCGGCCTTACGAGCAGTACTTC
. . TRBJ2-4 TRBV15 CATSRDTGIQYF TGTGCCACCAGCAGAGATACGGGCATTCAGTACTTC
. . TRBJ1-1 TRBV18 CASSISRDLTEAFF TGTGCCAGCTCAATCTCCCGGGACTTAACTGAAGCTTTCTTT
few . TRBJ2-3 TRBV18 CASSPLATDTQYF TGTGCCAGCTCACCACTAGCGACAGATACGCAGTATTTT
. TRBD2 TRBJ2-3 TRBV30 CAWSVMGGRATDTQYF TGTGCCTGGAGTGTAATGGGCGGGAGGGCAACAGATACGCAGTATTTT
. . TRBJ2-7 TRBV4-1 CASSPLHGIRHEQYF TGCGCCAGCAGCCCACTACACGGGATCCGGCACGAGCAGTACTTC
. . TRBJ2-3 TRBV18 CASSPGFGTQYF TGTGCCAGCTCACCTGGCTTCGGGACGCAGTATTTT
. . TRBJ2-7 TRBV15 CATSRGLTRDNSYEQYF TGTGCCACCAGCAGAGGCCTGACACGGGACAACTCCTACGAGCAGTACTTC
. . TRBJ1-1 TRBV5-4 CASSLAQAANTEAFF TGTGCCAGCAGCTTGGCCCAGGCCGCGAACACTGAAGCTTTCTTT
few . TRBJ2-5 TRBV9 CASSPSTEEAGPYF TGTGCCAGCAGCCCCTCTACGGAGGAGGCCGGACCGTACTTC
. . TRBJ2-3 TRBV15 CATSPSLLTDTQYF TGTGCCACCAGCCCGAGCCTCCTCACAGATACGCAGTATTTT
few . TRBJ2-1 TRBV7-2 CASSPSSTSHNEQFF TGTGCCAGCAGCCCGTCCTCTACTAGCCACAATGAGCAGTTCTTC
. TRBD2 TRBJ2-5 TRBV4-1 CASRAGTQETQYF TGCGCCAGCCGAGCGGGGACCCAAGAGACCCAGTACTTC